The present T cell receptor (beta chain) was sequenced within a study of PD-L1 blockade in urothelial cancer. The wider study: Individuals in the cohort had been given 0 to 3 earlier chemotherapy regimens.

Profiled with immunoSEQ multiplex PCR; TCRdb holds only in-frame clones, not every one. The repertoire has 45,000 to 60,000 clones, around 83% of them found once; the top ten carry approximately 1.9%. Time point of the sample: pretreatment peripheral blood. Germline V gives CDR1 SGDLS, CDR2 YYNGEE. The CDR3 consists of 12 residues. V gave up 2 bases and J gave up 10 bases, with 7 bases separating them. This sequence was found in a man aged 50 to 59 with urothelial cancer. The rearrangement links TRBV9 to TRBJ1-6; D ambiguous. Sequences were derived from PBMCs, sampled around atezolizumab (anti-PD-L1) treatment. The CDR3 reads CASSVPGSPLHF. The DNA for the CDR3 is TGTGCCAGCAGCGTCCCGGGATCACCCCTCCACTTT. Complete variable domain (other parts from reference TRBV9 and TRBJ1-6): DSGVTQTPKHLITATGQRVTLRCSPRSGDLSVYWYQQSLDQGLQFLIQYYNGEERAKGNILERFSAQQFPDLHSELNLSSLELGDSALYFCASSVPGSPLHFGNGTRLTVT.